The 7 T cell receptor beta chains below all came from one sample that was sequenced in a study of PD-L1 blockade in urothelial cancer. Time point meaning: pretreatment peripheral blood. Profiled with immunoSEQ multiplex PCR; TCRdb holds only in-frame clones, not every one. The sample consists of about 81,000 clones, about 90% of them appearing once. The sample here was PBMCs, taken around atezolizumab (anti-PD-L1) treatment. These receptors all stem from a woman of 80 years or more with urothelial cancer.

The J gene is TRBJ1-4, the V gene TRBV4-2; 8 bases agree with TRBD1. Germline CDR1 reads LGHNA; CDR2 reads YNFKEQ. The J segment lost 15 bases and the V segment lost 2 bases, leaving 11 bases of the junction unmatched. This CDR3 has 14 residues. CDR3 DNA sequence: TGTGCCAGCAGCCAAAGACAGGGGTCAGAATCGGTGTTTTTT. Amino acid sequence: CASSQRQGSESVFF.

V is TRBV29-1 and J is TRBJ1-5, with 10 bases matching TRBD1. The CDR3 consists of 14 residues. The ends lost 7 bases at V and 6 bases at J; junction bases unmatched: 9. Per the germline V gene, CDR1 is SQVTM and CDR2 is ANQGSEA. Written as DNA, the CDR3 is TGCAGCGCCGCGACAGGGGGCGAGAGTCAGCCCCAGCATTTT. It translates to CSAATGGESQPQHF. Variable domain in full (rest from reference TRBV29-1 and TRBJ1-5): SAVISQKPSRDICQRGTSLTIQCQVDSQVTMMFWYRQQPGQSLTLIATANQGSEATYESGFVIDKFPISRPNLTFSTLTVSNMSPEDSSIYLCSAATGGESQPQHFGDGTRLSIL.

V usage is TRBV4-1 and J usage is TRBJ1-1; TRBD1 matches at 10 bases. The CDR3 length is 13 residues. Germline V gene lookup returns CDR1 MGHRA and CDR2 YSYEKL. With V trimmed by 9 bases and J by 5 bases, 6 bases remained unmatched. CDR3 region: CASRQGALTEAFF. The DNA for the CDR3 is TGCGCCAGTCGACAGGGGGCGCTTACTGAAGCTTTCTTT.

This chain joins TRBV28 and TRBJ2-4, with 7 bases identical to TRBD2. The germline V gene has CDR1 MDHEN and CDR2 SYDVKM. CDR3 length: 12 amino acids. The V gene end was trimmed by 5 bases and the J gene end by 9 bases; junction bases not matched to a gene: 4. The CDR3, as DNA: TGTGCCAGCAGTCCAGGACTAGGCATTCAGTACTTC. Its protein product is CASSPGLGIQYF. Together with reference TRBV28 and TRBJ2-4, the CDR3 gives the full variable domain: DVKVTQSSRYLVKRTGEKVFLECVQDMDHENMFWYRQDPGLGLRLIYFSYDVKMKEKGDIPEGYSVSREKKERFSLILESASTNQTSMYLCASSPGLGIQYFGAGTRLSVL.

The J gene is TRBJ1-3, the V gene TRBV6-6; TRBD1 agrees at 7 bases. The CDR3 is made up of 14 amino acids. Unmatched junction bases numbered 2, after V lost 6 bases and J lost 0 bases. CDR1 MNHNY and CDR2 SVGAGI come from the germline V gene (reference sequence). The CDR3 is CASRGTASGNTIYF. The CDR3 DNA sequence: TGTGCCAGCAGGGGGACAGCCTCTGGAAACACCATATATTTT.

The V and J genes are TRBV30 and TRBJ2-7; D not certain. CDR3 length: 14 amino acids. Germline assignment: CDR1 GTSNPN and CDR2 SVGIG (reference sequence). Trimming removed 4 bases from V and 2 bases from J, with 15 bases in between. In nucleotides, the CDR3 is TGTGCCTGGACCCTATTTGCGGTACCCTACGAGCAGTACTTC. It encodes CAWTLFAVPYEQYF.

The CDR3 spells CASSPGRGDSYEQYF. CDR3 nucleotides: TGTGCCAGCAGCCCCGGCCGGGGTGACTCCTACGAGCAGTACTTC. The V call is TRBV7-9, the J call TRBJ2-7, with a tentative D call TRBD2 (5 bases). V was trimmed by 5 bases and J by 0 bases, leaving 14 bases between them. The germline V gene has CDR1 SEHNR and CDR2 FQNEAQ (reference sequence). The CDR3 is made up of 15 amino acids.